A selection of T cell receptor beta chains follows, all from one sample in a study of identical twins. One entry per CDR3 protein, called by TCRdb with MiXCR from the 5' RACE reads. The repertoire holds 450,000 to 650,000 distinct CDR3 sequences, with 15% as singletons. The sample was also linked to a second study, of yellow fever vaccine responses in identical twins.

Sequences were obtained from CD4+ T cells sorted from blood. The receptors were gathered from a woman younger than 35 in good health. Each CDR3 is given with its conserved first and last residue. Each record gives: CDR3 length, V gene, D gene, J gene, CDR3 protein. A D gene is named only where the DNA matches it firmly.

len: 15; v_gene: TRBV12-3/TRBV12-4; d_gene: -; j_gene: TRBJ2-1; CDR3aa: CASSFTQSSYNEQFF
len: 14; v_gene: TRBV5-1; d_gene: -; j_gene: TRBJ2-3; CDR3aa: CASSPQQGTDTQYF
len: 15; v_gene: TRBV7-2; d_gene: TRBD2; j_gene: TRBJ2-4; CDR3aa: CASSRGGLAKNIQYF
len: 15; v_gene: TRBV7-6; d_gene: TRBD2; j_gene: TRBJ2-2; CDR3aa: CASSLPGLAFGELFF
len: 16; v_gene: TRBV15; d_gene: -; j_gene: TRBJ1-6; CDR3aa: CATSRGSGGFNSPLHF
len: 17; v_gene: TRBV5-8; d_gene: -; j_gene: TRBJ2-2; CDR3aa: CASSLISFQGNTGELFF
len: 15; v_gene: TRBV24-1; d_gene: -; j_gene: TRBJ2-3; CDR3aa: CATSDRRRPGDTQYF
len: 17; v_gene: TRBV6-5; d_gene: -; j_gene: TRBJ2-6; CDR3aa: CASSYSRGTPGANVLTF
len: 13; v_gene: TRBV7-7; d_gene: -; j_gene: TRBJ2-1; CDR3aa: CASSLDQTNEQFF
len: 17; v_gene: TRBV12-3/TRBV12-4; d_gene: -; j_gene: TRBJ2-4; CDR3aa: CASRMDRGGWAKNIQYF
len: 15; v_gene: TRBV5-1; d_gene: -; j_gene: TRBJ1-2; CDR3aa: CASSREGGANYGYTF
len: 13; v_gene: TRBV19; d_gene: -; j_gene: TRBJ1-3; CDR3aa: CASSIRSGNTIYF
len: 13; v_gene: TRBV7-9; d_gene: TRBD1; j_gene: TRBJ2-4; CDR3aa: CASRRDRENIQYF
len: 16; v_gene: TRBV5-1; d_gene: TRBD2; j_gene: TRBJ2-1; CDR3aa: CASSLRREGPNNEQFF
len: 14; v_gene: TRBV28; d_gene: -; j_gene: TRBJ2-2; CDR3aa: CASRKDSLTGELFF
len: 15; v_gene: TRBV11-3; d_gene: TRBD2; j_gene: TRBJ2-7; CDR3aa: CASSPSGTSSYEQYF
len: 13; v_gene: TRBV12-3/TRBV12-4; d_gene: -; j_gene: TRBJ1-2; CDR3aa: CASSLRGSDGYTF
len: 15; v_gene: TRBV11-2; d_gene: -; j_gene: TRBJ2-2; CDR3aa: CASSFASADTGELFF
len: 11; v_gene: TRBV28; d_gene: -; j_gene: TRBJ1-2; CDR3aa: CAGGGDYGYTF
len: 12; v_gene: TRBV20-1; d_gene: -; j_gene: TRBJ1-2; CDR3aa: CSASRGSGGYTF
len: 16; v_gene: TRBV9; d_gene: TRBD2; j_gene: TRBJ2-2; CDR3aa: CASSGRLAGVGGELFF
len: 12; v_gene: TRBV18; d_gene: -; j_gene: TRBJ1-1; CDR3aa: CASSPVLAEAFF
len: 14; v_gene: TRBV29-1; d_gene: TRBD1; j_gene: TRBJ2-7; CDR3aa: CSAKEDRGPNEQYF
len: 19; v_gene: TRBV5-1; d_gene: TRBD1; j_gene: TRBJ2-3; CDR3aa: CASSYRDREAGFNTDTQYF
len: 16; v_gene: TRBV10-1; d_gene: -; j_gene: TRBJ2-1; CDR3aa: CASSPRTDTLYNEQFF
len: 15; v_gene: TRBV11-3; d_gene: -; j_gene: TRBJ2-3; CDR3aa: CASSLGRADTDTQYF
len: 16; v_gene: TRBV20-1; d_gene: -; j_gene: TRBJ2-2; CDR3aa: CSAKRSSAGQGGELFF